This T cell receptor (beta chain) was sequenced in a study of cytomegalovirus exposure and HLA in healthy donors. The primer mix had 60 Vbeta and 13 Jbeta primers. The data were produced by immunoSEQ multiplex PCR, yet TCRdb's version contains in-frame clones alone and is incomplete. The sample has roughly 120,000 clones, around 74% seen once. J lost 3 bases, V lost 1 base, and 1 base had no gene match. The CDR3 has 15 residues. CDR1 is SGHTA, CDR2 FQGNSA, per germline. Samples came from healthy bone marrow donors. This clonotype was obtained from a man between 60 and 75 years old in good health and CMV-seropositive. Source material: PBMCs. The gene calls are TRBV7-2 and TRBJ2-1, with 9 nucleotides matching TRBD2. The CDR3 loop reads CASSLEAGGYNEQFF. CDR3 nucleotide sequence: TGTGCCAGCAGCTTAGAAGCGGGGGGCTACAATGAGCAGTTCTTC.